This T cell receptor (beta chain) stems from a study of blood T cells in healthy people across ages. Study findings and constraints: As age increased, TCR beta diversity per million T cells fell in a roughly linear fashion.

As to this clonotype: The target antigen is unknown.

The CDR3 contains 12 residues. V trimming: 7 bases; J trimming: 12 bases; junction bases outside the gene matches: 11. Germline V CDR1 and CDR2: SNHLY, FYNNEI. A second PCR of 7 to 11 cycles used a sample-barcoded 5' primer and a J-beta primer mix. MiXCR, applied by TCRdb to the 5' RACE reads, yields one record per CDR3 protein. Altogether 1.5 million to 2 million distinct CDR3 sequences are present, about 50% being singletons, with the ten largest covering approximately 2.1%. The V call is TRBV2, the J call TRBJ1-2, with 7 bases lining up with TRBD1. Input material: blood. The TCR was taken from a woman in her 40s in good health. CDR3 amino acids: CASTRDREGNTF. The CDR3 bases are TGTGCCAGCACCCGGGACAGAGAGGGCAACACCTTC.